This record covers a single TCR beta chain. The source of the sample is a study of blood T cell repertoires in COVID-19. Produced via immunoSEQ multiplex PCR; TCRdb's table is partial and in-frame only. Altogether under 150,000 clones are present, roughly 82% being singletons, with the ten largest covering less than 9.5%. From germline, CDR1 is MNHNY and CDR2 SVGAGI (reference sequence). This CDR3 has 15 amino acids. Trimming took 0 bases from V and 6 from J; bases not matched to a gene: 3. The TCR originated in a woman aged 40 to 49 with acute or convalescent COVID-19. Sample: peripheral blood. V usage is TRBV6-6 and J usage is TRBJ2-2; 8 nucleotides line up with TRBD1. The CDR3 DNA is TGTGCCAGCAGTTACTCCCAGGGGGCGGCCGGGGAGCTGTTTTTT. Protein: CASSYSQGAAGELFF.